This entry lists 4 T cell receptor beta chains sequenced from one sample in a study of prognosis after radiotherapy for stage I lung cancer. The genomic DNA TCR beta CDR3 region underwent two rounds of multiplex PCR. First-round PCR, the initial amplification, used primers specific to each TRBV and TRBJ gene. TCRdb processed the multiplex PCR reads anew with MiXCR; each CDR3 protein has one entry. There are fewer than 40,000 distinct CDR3 sequences in the sample; about 42% occur only once, and about 16% lies in the top ten. Sequenced here: PBMCs, sampled before or after stereotactic body radiation therapy (not recorded which). The receptors were sampled from a donor aged 50 or older with non-small cell lung cancer.

There are many counts of this clonotype. This sequence joins TRBV7-9 and TRBJ2-5; 10 nucleotides match TRBD1. The CDR3 covers 15 residues. V dropped 1 base and J dropped 5; count of bases not matched to a gene: 4. Per germline, CDR1 SEHNR and CDR2 FQNEAQ (reference sequence). CDR3 DNA sequence: TGTGCCAGCAGCTTAGGGACAGGGGGGGTGGAGACCCAGTACTTC. Its protein is CASSLGTGGVETQYF.

This clonotype has ten or more counts. This chain connects TRBV19 to TRBJ1-4; D call uncertain. CDR1 LNHDA and CDR2 SQIVND come from the germline V gene (reference sequence). The CDR3 totals 13 residues. The V and J ends lost 6 bases and 7 bases respectively, with 12 bases between them. The CDR3 loop reads CASSGTWGEKLFF. DNA of the CDR3: TGTGCCAGTAGCGGTACGTGGGGTGAAAAACTGTTTTTT.

In regard to this clonotype: A much larger clone sits a single nucleotide away, making a read error possible. This chain uses TRBV5-5 with TRBJ1-4, with D maybe TRBD1 (5 bases). There are 14 residues in the CDR3. CDR1 is SGHKS and CDR2 is YYEKEE in the germline V gene (reference sequence). Trimming removed 4 bases at V and 5 bases at J, with 12 bases between. The DNA for the CDR3 is TGTGCCAGCAGCGATCATGGGGCGAATGAAAAACTGTTTTTT. The encoded protein is CASSDHGANEKLFF.

By frequency in the sample, this clonotype is medium-sized. The gene calls are TRBV6-1 and TRBJ2-1, with TRBD2 identical over 12 bases. There are 16 residues in the CDR3. J lost 6 bases, V lost 5 bases, and 8 bases had no gene match. Germline V lookup: CDR1 MNHNS, CDR2 SASEGT. CDR3 nucleotides: TGTGCCAGCAGTCGCGCGACTAGCGGGGGTTCCAATGAGCAGTTCTTC. Its translation: CASSRATSGGSNEQFF.